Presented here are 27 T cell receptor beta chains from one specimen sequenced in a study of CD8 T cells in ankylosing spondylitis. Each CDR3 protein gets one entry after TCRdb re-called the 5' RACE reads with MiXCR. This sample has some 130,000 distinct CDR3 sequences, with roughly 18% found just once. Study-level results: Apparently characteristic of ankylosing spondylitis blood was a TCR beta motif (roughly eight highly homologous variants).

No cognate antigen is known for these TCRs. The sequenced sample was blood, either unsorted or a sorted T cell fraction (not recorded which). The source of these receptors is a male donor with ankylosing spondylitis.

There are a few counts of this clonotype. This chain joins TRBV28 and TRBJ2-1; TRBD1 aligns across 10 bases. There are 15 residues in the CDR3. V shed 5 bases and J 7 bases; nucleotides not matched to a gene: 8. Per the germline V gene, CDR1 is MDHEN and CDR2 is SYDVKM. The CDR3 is CASSRRQGAVNEQFF. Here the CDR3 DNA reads TGTGCCAGCAGTCGAAGACAGGGGGCGGTTAATGAGCAGTTCTTC.

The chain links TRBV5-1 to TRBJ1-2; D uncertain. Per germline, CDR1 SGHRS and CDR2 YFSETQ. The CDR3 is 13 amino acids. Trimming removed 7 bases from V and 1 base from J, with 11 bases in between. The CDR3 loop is CASAIRVNYGYTF. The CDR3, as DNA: TGCGCCAGCGCCATCCGGGTTAACTATGGCTACACCTTC.

In DNA, the CDR3 is TGTGCCACCAGCTCCCGGGAAACAGATACGCAGTATTTT. It translates to CATSSRETDTQYF. This chain joins TRBV15 and TRBJ2-3; the D gene is possibly TRBD2 (5 bases). V was cut by 5 bases and J by 3 bases, with 9 bases left in between. The CDR3 is made up of 13 amino acids. Germline CDR1 is LNHNV and CDR2 is YYDKDF (reference sequence).

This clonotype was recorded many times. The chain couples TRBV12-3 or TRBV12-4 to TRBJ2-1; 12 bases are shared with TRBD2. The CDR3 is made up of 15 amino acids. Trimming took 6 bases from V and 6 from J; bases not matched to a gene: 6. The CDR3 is CASRPGLAGSNEQFF. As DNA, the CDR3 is TGTGCCAGCAGACCGGGACTAGCGGGTTCCAATGAGCAGTTCTTC.

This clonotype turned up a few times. Written as DNA, the CDR3 is TGTGCCAGCAGCTTAGCGGTGATCGGGGCCGCGAACACCGGGGAGCTGTTTTTT. This codes for CASSLAVIGAANTGELFF. This chain links TRBV7-6 with TRBJ2-2, with D perhaps assigned TRBD1 or TRBD2 (5 bases each). This CDR3 has 18 amino acids. The germline gives CDR1 SGHVS, CDR2 FNYEAQ. Deletions cut 0 bases from V and 0 bases from J, with 14 bases between.

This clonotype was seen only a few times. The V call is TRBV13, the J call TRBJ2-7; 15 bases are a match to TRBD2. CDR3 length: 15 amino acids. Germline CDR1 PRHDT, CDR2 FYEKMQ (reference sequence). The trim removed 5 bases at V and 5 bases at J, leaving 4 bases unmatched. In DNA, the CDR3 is TGTGCCAGCAGCCAGGGACTAGCGGGAGGTAACGAGCAGTACTTC. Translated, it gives CASSQGLAGGNEQYF. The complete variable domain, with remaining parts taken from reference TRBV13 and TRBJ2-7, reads AAGVIQSPRHLIKEKRETATLKCYPIPRHDTVYWYQQGPGQDPQFLISFYEKMQSDKGSIPDRFSAQQFSDYHSELNMSSLELGDSALYFCASSQGLAGGNEQYFGPGTRLTVT.

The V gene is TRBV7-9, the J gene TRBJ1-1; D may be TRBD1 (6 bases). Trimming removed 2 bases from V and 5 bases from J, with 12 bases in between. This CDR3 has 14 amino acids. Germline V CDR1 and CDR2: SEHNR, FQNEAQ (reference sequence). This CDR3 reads CASSLRQGTTEAFF. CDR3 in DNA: TGTGCCAGCAGCTTACGGCAGGGGACGACTGAAGCTTTCTTT. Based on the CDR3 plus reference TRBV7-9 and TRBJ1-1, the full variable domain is DTGVSQNPRHKITKRGQNVTFRCDPISEHNRLYWYRQTLGQGPEFLTYFQNEAQLEKSRLLSDRFSAERPKGSFSTLEIQRTEQGDSAMYLCASSLRQGTTEAFFGQGTRLTVV.

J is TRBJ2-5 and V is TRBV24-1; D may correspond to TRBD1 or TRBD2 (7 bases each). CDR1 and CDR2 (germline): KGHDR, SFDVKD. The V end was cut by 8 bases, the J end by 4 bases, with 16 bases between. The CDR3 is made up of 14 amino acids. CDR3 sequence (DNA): TGTGCCACCATTAGGGGCAGGGGGGGAGAGACCCAGTACTTC. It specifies CATIRGRGGETQYF.

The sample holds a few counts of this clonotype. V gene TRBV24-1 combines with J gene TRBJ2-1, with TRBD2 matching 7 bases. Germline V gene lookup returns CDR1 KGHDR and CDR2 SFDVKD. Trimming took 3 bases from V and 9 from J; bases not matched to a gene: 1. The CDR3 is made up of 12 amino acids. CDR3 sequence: CATSDVAGEQFF. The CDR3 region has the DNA TGTGCCACCAGTGATGTAGCGGGTGAGCAGTTCTTC.

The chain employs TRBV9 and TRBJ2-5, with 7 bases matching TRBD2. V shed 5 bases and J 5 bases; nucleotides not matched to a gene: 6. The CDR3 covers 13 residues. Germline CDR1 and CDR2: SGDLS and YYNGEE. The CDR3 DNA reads TGTGCCAGCAGAGCGGCGGGAGAGGAGACCCAGTACTTC. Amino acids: CASRAAGEETQYF.

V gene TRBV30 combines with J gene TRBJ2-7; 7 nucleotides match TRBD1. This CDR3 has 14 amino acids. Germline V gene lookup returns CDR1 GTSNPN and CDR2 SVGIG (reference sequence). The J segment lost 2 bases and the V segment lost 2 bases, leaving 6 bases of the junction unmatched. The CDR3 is CAWSSGQRAYEQYF. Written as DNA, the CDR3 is TGTGCCTGGAGTTCGGGACAGAGGGCCTACGAGCAGTACTTC.

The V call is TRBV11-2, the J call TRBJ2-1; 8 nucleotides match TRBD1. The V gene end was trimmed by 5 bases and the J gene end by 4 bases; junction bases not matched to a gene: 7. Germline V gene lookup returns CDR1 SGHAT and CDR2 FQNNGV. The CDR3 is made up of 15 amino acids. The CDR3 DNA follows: TGTGCCAGCAGCCAGGGGGGACAGGTTTACAATGAGCAGTTCTTC. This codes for CASSQGGQVYNEQFF.

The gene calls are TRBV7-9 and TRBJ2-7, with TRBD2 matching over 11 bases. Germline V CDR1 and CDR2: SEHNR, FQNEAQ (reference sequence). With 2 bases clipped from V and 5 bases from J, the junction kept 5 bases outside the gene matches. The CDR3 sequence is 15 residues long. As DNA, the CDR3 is TGTGCCAGCAGCTTACCACTAGCGGGAGTGGACGAGCAGTACTTC. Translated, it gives CASSLPLAGVDEQYF.

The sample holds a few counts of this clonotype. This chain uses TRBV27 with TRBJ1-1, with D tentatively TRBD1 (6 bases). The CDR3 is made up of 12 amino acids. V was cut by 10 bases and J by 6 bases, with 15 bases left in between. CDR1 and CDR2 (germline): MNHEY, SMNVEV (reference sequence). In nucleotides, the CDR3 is TGTGCCACCAGGGGACCCCCTCCTGAAGCTTTCTTT. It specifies CATRGPPPEAFF.

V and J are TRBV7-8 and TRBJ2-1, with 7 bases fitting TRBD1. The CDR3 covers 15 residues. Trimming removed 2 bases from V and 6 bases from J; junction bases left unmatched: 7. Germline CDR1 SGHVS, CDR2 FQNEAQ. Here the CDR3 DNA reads TGTGCCAGCAGCTTACCACAGGGGCGACGCAATGAGCAGTTCTTC. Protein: CASSLPQGRRNEQFF.

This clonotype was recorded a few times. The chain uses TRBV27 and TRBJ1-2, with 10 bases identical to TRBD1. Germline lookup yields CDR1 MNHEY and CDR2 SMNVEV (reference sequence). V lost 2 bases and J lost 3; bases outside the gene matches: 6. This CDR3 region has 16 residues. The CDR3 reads CASSLQGTGAYYGYTF. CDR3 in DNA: TGTGCCAGCAGTTTACAAGGGACAGGGGCCTACTATGGCTACACCTTC.

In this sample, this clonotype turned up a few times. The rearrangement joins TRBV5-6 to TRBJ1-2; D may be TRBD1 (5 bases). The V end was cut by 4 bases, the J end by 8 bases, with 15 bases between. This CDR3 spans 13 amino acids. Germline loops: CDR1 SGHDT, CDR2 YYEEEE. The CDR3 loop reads CASSVDSPRGYTF. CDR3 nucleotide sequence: TGTGCCAGCAGCGTTGACAGCCCCAGGGGCTACACCTTC.

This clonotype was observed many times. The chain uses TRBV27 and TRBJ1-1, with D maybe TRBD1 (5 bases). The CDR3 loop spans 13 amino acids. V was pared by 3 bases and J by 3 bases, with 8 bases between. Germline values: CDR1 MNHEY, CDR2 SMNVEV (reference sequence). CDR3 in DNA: TGTGCCAGCAGTTTGAGCAGGGACACTGAAGCTTTCTTT. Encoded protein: CASSLSRDTEAFF.

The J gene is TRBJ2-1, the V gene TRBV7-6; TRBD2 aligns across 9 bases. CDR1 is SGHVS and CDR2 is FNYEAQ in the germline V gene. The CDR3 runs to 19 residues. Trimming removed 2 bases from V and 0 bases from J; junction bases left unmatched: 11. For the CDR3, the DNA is TGTGCCAGCAGCTTATCGGGCCCTCAGACTAGCGGCTCCTACAATGAGCAGTTCTTC. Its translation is CASSLSGPQTSGSYNEQFF. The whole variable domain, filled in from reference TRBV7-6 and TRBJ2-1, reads GAGVSQSPRYKVTKRGQDVALRCDPISGHVSLYWYRQALGQGPEFLTYFNYEAQQDKSGLPNDRFSAERPEGSISTLTIQRTEQRDSAMYRCASSLSGPQTSGSYNEQFFGPGTRLTVL.

CDR3 sequence (DNA): TGCGCCAGCAGCCAAGATTGGCCTCAGCCCCAGCATTTT. It yields the protein CASSQDWPQPQHF. This chain connects TRBV4-1 to TRBJ1-5; D remains unclear. V gave up 0 bases and J gave up 6 bases, with 6 bases separating them. The CDR3 is 13 residues long. Germline assignment: CDR1 MGHRA and CDR2 YSYEKL.

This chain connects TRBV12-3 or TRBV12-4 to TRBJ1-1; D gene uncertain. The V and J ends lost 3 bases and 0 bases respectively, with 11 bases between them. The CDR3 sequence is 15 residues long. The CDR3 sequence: CASSFGVVMNTEAFF. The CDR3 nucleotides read TGTGCCAGCAGTTTCGGAGTGGTTATGAACACTGAAGCTTTCTTT.

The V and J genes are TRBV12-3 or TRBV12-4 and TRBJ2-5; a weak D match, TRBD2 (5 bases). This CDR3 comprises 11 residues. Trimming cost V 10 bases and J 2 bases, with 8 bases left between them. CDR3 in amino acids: CAIGIQETQYF. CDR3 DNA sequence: TGTGCCATCGGGATTCAAGAGACCCAGTACTTC.

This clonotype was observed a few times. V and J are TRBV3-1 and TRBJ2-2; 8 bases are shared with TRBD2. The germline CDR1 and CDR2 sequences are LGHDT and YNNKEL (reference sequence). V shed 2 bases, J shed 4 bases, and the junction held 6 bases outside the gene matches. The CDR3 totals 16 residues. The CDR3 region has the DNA TGTGCCAGCAGCCAACTACTAGCGGCAACCACCGGGGAGCTGTTTTTT. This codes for CASSQLLAATTGELFF.

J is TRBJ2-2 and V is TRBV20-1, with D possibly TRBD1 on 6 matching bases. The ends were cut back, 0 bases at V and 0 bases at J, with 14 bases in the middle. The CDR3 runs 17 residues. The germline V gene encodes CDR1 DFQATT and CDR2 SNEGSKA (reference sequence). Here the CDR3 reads CSARDLSRGTNTGELFF. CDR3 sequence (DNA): TGCAGTGCTAGAGATTTAAGCAGGGGCACGAACACCGGGGAGCTGTTTTTT.

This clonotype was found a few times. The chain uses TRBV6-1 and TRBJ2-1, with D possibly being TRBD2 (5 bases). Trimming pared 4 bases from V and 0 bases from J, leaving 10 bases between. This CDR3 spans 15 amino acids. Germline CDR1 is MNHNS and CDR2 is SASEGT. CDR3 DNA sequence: TGTGCCAGCAGTGTAAGACTACGCTCCTACAATGAGCAGTTCTTC. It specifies CASSVRLRSYNEQFF.

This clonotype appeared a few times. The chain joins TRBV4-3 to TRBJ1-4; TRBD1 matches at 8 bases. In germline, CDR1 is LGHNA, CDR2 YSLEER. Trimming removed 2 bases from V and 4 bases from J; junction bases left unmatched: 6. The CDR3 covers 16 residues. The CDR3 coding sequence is TGCGCCAGCAGCCAATTCCGGGACAGGTTTAATGAAAAACTGTTTTTT. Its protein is CASSQFRDRFNEKLFF.

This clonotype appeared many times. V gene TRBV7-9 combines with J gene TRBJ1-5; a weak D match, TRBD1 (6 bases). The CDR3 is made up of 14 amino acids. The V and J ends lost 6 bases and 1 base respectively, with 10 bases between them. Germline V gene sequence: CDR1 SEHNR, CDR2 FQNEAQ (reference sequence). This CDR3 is CASSRGGSNQPQHF. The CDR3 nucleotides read TGTGCCAGCAGTCGAGGGGGGAGCAATCAGCCCCAGCATTTT.